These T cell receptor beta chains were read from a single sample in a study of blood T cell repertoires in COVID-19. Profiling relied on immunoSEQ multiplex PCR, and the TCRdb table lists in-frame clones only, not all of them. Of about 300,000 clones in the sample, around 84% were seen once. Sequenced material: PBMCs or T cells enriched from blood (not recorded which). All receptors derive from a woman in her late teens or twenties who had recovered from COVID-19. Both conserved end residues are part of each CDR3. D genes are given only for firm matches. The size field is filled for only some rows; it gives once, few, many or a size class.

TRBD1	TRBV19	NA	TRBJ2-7	CASSEQGDEQYF	TGTGCCAGTAGTGAACAGGGGGACGAGCAGTACTTC
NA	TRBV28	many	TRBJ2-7	CASSSARGTPSYEQYF	TGTGCCAGCAGTTCCGCCCGAGGGACTCCCTCCTACGAGCAGTACTTC
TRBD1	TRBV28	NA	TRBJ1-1	CASSSGQGANTEAFF	TGTGCCAGCAGTTCCGGACAGGGGGCGAACACTGAAGCTTTCTTT
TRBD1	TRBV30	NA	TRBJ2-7	CAWGTGHAYEQYF	TGTGCCTGGGGGACAGGCCATGCCTACGAGCAGTACTTC
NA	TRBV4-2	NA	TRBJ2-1	CASSQGFAGPDNEQFF	TGTGCCAGCAGCCAAGGGTTTGCAGGGCCCGACAATGAGCAGTTCTTC
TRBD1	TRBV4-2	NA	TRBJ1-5	CASSGDRVSNQPQHF	TGTGCCAGCAGTGGGGACAGGGTAAGCAATCAGCCCCAGCATTTT
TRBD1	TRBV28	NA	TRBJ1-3	CASSLLDRQDTIYF	TGTGCCAGCAGTTTACTGGACAGGCAAGACACCATATATTTT
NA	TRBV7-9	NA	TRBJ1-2	CASSPPDSRYTF	TGTGCCAGCAGCCCCCCGGACAGTCGCTACACCTTC
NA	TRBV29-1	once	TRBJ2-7	CSVVQDSYEQYF	TGCAGCGTTGTCCAGGACTCCTACGAGCAGTACTTC
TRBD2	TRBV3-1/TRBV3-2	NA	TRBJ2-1	CASSQLPQGLAGDNEQFF	TGTGCCAGCAGCCAACTACCCCAGGGACTAGCGGGAGACAATGAGCAGTTCTTC
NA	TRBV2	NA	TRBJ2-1	CASSEAHRGEQFF	TGTGCCAGCAGTGAAGCTCATCGGGGTGAGCAGTTCTTC
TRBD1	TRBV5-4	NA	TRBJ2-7	CASSRTGGHEQYF	TGTGCCAGCAGCCGGACAGGGGGCCACGAGCAGTACTTC
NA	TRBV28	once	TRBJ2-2	CASSFRDTYTGELFF	TGTGCCAGCAGTTTTCGGGATACCTACACCGGGGAGCTGTTTTTT